This T cell receptor (beta chain) is from a study of blood T cell repertoires in COVID-19. This clone appeared a single time. Sequenced by immunoSEQ multiplex PCR; TCRdb stores in-frame clones only, minus some. The sample shows 150,000 to 200,000 clones, 88% of them seen only once. CDR3 length equals 15 residues. The germline gives CDR1 MGHRA, CDR2 YSYEKL. J lost 5 bases, V lost 1 base, and 5 bases had no gene match. The chain carries TRBV4-1 and TRBJ2-5, with TRBD1 identical over 9 bases. This clonotype originated in a man aged 40-49 years with active or convalescent COVID-19. The source material was peripheral blood. The CDR3 DNA reads as TGCGCCAGCAGCCAAGGGGACAGGGATCTGGAGACCCAGTACTTC. Translated: CASSQGDRDLETQYF.